The sequence of this T cell receptor beta chain was determined in a study of shared clonotypes between healthy human individuals. V gave up 6 bases and J gave up 4 bases, with 18 bases separating them. The CDR3 spans 14 residues. In germline, CDR1 is SQVTM, CDR2 ANQGSEA. Deep was the level used in running the assay. Sequencing was performed with immunoSEQ multiplex PCR; in TCRdb, only in-frame clones are kept and a portion is missing. The sample comprises about 2.3 million clones, 85% to 95% of which are singletons, and 0.3% to 0.45% rests with the top ten. The study, taken as a whole, reports: Depth of sequencing was expected to influence donor clonotype sharing. Relative to memory subsets, naive subsets generally showed larger estimated richness.

On this clone: Its antigen remains unidentified.

The receptor's source is a man aged 18 to 35 in good health. Some clones in this sample may be carry-over from other donors' samples. What was sequenced was naive CD4+ T cells from PBMCs. Subset noted: CD45RA+ positively selected. The chain carries TRBV29-1 and TRBJ2-5; maybe TRBD1 (7 bases). The CDR3 nucleotides read TGCAGCGTCGTGGGGGGTCAGGGGGGAGAGACCCAGTACTTC. Amino acids: CSVVGGQGGETQYF.